This record looks at one TCR beta chain sequence and its context. The antigen is unknown. Trimming took 9 bases from V and 4 from J; bases not matched to a gene: 9. The CDR3 consists of 15 residues. Germline V lookup: CDR1 SNHLY, CDR2 FYNNEI. CD45RO-negative cells were positively selected for CCR7, leaving out terminally differentiated effector memory CD45RA+ cells. The data belong to a study of shared clonotypes between healthy human individuals. Study overall: Every donor yielded three CD4 naive, three CD4 memory, two CD8 naive and one CD8 memory plate.

Study observations and caveats: It was observed that 4% to 6% of naive CD4 clonotypes were shared across several donors. Although depth was large, rarefaction showed that sequencing of the sorted subsets was incomplete. Generally, estimated richness proved larger in naive subsets than it did in memory subsets.

Method: immunoSEQ multiplex PCR; TCRdb's copy keeps in-frame clones and lacks some. This sample carries millions of clones, about 93% of them seen once, and the ten largest clones take around 1.7%. The sample was naive CD8+ T cells from PBMCs. This receptor was taken from a man in his late teens or twenties in good health. Some clones in this sample may be carry-over from other donors' samples. The rearrangement uses TRBV2 and TRBJ2-1, with 10 positions matching TRBD2. CDR3 in DNA: TGTGCCAGTCGAACTGGGACTAGCGCTTACAATGAGCAGTTCTTC. Translation gives CASRTGTSAYNEQFF.